The rows below give T cell receptor beta chains drawn from one sample of a study of blood T cells in healthy people across ages. TCRdb redid the calling of the 5' RACE reads with MiXCR, one entry per CDR3 protein. The table shows roughly 2 million distinct CDR3 sequences, with about 49% occurring only once. Source material: blood. Every receptor here comes from a middle-aged woman in good health. Both conserved end residues are part of each CDR3. The D gene is left open where the match is weak. Size is stated for part of the rows, as once, few or many counts, or as a class when the clone is expanded.

clone_size,d_call,j_call,cdr3_length,v_call,cdr3_nt,cdr3_aa
NA,NA,TRBJ2-5,13,TRBV7-2,TGTGCCAGCCGGCCCCCGAGCCAAGAGACCCAGTACTTC,CASRPPSQETQYF
NA,TRBD1,TRBJ2-1,16,TRBV7-9,TGTGCCAGCAGCCCAACGACAGGGAGCTCCTACAATGAGCAGTTCTTC,CASSPTTGSSYNEQFF
NA,TRBD2,TRBJ2-1,16,TRBV10-3,TGTGCCATCAGTGACCACTTGGGGACTAGCGGTAATGAGCAGTTCTTC,CAISDHLGTSGNEQFF
NA,NA,TRBJ2-3,14,TRBV11-2,TGTGCCAGCAGCTTAATCGGCAGCAGAAATACGCAGTATTTT,CASSLIGSRNTQYF
few,TRBD1,TRBJ2-1,17,TRBV24-1,TGTGCCACCAGTGACGGACAGGGGCCGAACTCCTACAATGAGCAGTTCTTC,CATSDGQGPNSYNEQFF
few,TRBD2,TRBJ2-7,18,TRBV4-1,TGCGCCAGCAGCCGAAGGCTCCCAACCACGGGGGGAGCTTACGAGCAGTACTTC,CASSRRLPTTGGAYEQYF
NA,TRBD2,TRBJ2-3,16,TRBV28,TGTGCCAGCAGTGGACTAGCGGGGGACAAAAGATATACGCAGTATTTT,CASSGLAGDKRYTQYF
NA,NA,TRBJ2-1,15,TRBV20-1,TGCAGTGCTAGGGTCGGACAGAAGACCTACAATGAGCAGTTCTTC,CSARVGQKTYNEQFF
NA,TRBD2,TRBJ2-3,15,TRBV20-1,TGCAGTGCTAGTGGGACTAGCGGGGTTGGAGATACGCAGTATTTT,CSASGTSGVGDTQYF
NA,NA,TRBJ1-1,14,TRBV12-3/TRBV12-4,TGTGCCAGCAGCACGGCAGGTCAAAGCCGGTTAGCTTTCTTT,CASSTAGQSRLAFF